These T cell receptor beta chains were read from a single sample in a study of T cells in Graves' hyperthyroidism and ophthalmopathy. TCRdb recomputed calls from the multiplex PCR reads with MiXCR, one row per CDR3 protein. The sample shows 400,000 or so distinct CDR3 sequences, around 13% of them seen only once. What was sequenced was blood. All receptors come from a woman in her twenties or thirties with Graves' ophthalmopathy. Each CDR3 is given with its conserved first and last residue. D genes are given only for firm matches. Where a row states a size, it is once, few, many or the class of an expanded clone; other rows omit it.

length	D	size	V	J	DNA	CDR3
12	-	few	TRBV7-2	TRBJ2-1	TGTGCCAGCAGCCCAGGTCTCAATGAGCAGTTCTTC	CASSPGLNEQFF
12	-	few	TRBV28	TRBJ1-5	TGTGCCAGCAGCCTGACAGAACAGCCCCAGCATTTT	CASSLTEQPQHF
13	-	-	TRBV9	TRBJ2-1	TGTGCCAGCAGCGTAGCTGTCTACAATGAGCAGTTCTTC	CASSVAVYNEQFF
17	TRBD2	many	TRBV12-3/TRBV12-4	TRBJ2-2	TGTGCCAGCAGTCCCCTCACTAGCGGCGCGAACACCGGGGAGCTGTTTTTT	CASSPLTSGANTGELFF
17	TRBD2	-	TRBV10-3	TRBJ2-1	TGTGCCATCAGAAATGGACTAGCGGGGGGGCAGTCCAATGAGCAGTTCTTC	CAIRNGLAGGQSNEQFF
14	TRBD2	many	TRBV3-1	TRBJ2-1	TGTGCCAGCAGCCATGGACTAGCGCCGGATGAGCAGTTCTTC	CASSHGLAPDEQFF
13	-	-	TRBV25-1	TRBJ1-1	TGTGCCAGCAGTGAATCCGGACACACTGAAGCTTTCTTT	CASSESGHTEAFF
14	-	-	TRBV29-1	TRBJ2-2	TGCAGCGTTGGTTCCGGGATTAACACCGGGGAGCTGTTTTTT	CSVGSGINTGELFF
17	TRBD1	many	TRBV7-8	TRBJ2-1	TGTGCCAGCAGCTTAACGACACCGGGACAGGCCTACAATGAGCAGTTCTTC	CASSLTTPGQAYNEQFF
15	-	-	TRBV5-6	TRBJ2-1	TGTGCCAGCAGCTTGACTTCCAGCTCCTACAATGAGCAGTTCTTC	CASSLTSSSYNEQFF
14	TRBD1	-	TRBV4-1	TRBJ1-2	TGCGCCAGCAGCCAAGATCTGTGGACAGGAGGCTACACCTTC	CASSQDLWTGGYTF
13	-	many	TRBV27	TRBJ2-3	TGTGCCAGCAGCATGAATTATGCAGATACGCAGTATTTT	CASSMNYADTQYF
14	-	many	TRBV18	TRBJ1-1	TGTGCCAGCTCACCCCTACGGACCGACACTGAAGCTTTCTTT	CASSPLRTDTEAFF
14	-	many	TRBV7-9	TRBJ2-5	TGTGCCAGCAAGTCGGAGGACCTTCGCGAGACCCAGTACTTC	CASKSEDLRETQYF
16	-	-	TRBV5-6	TRBJ1-1	TGTGCCAGCAGCTTCGCCCGACGGGGGGCAAATACTGAAGCTTTCTTT	CASSFARRGANTEAFF
13	TRBD1	-	TRBV9	TRBJ2-1	TGTGCCAGCAGCACTCGGACAGGGAGTGAGCAGTTCTTC	CASSTRTGSEQFF
16	TRBD1	few	TRBV28	TRBJ1-6	TGTGCCAGCAGTACCACAGGGGGTACTTATAATTCACCCCTCCACTTT	CASSTTGGTYNSPLHF
13	-	many	TRBV29-1	TRBJ1-1	TGCAGCGTTGAGAGGCGGATGAACACTGAAGCTTTCTTT	CSVERRMNTEAFF
17	TRBD2	-	TRBV7-9	TRBJ2-7	TGTGCCAGCAGCCACCCTGGGCGGGGGGAACAATCCTACGAGCAGTACTTC	CASSHPGRGEQSYEQYF
18	-	many	TRBV7-9	TRBJ1-5	TGTGCCAGCAGCTTAGGGCAGGGGAAGAGAGGGGGCAATCAGCCCCAGCATTTT	CASSLGQGKRGGNQPQHF
14	TRBD1	-	TRBV6-1	TRBJ1-5	TGTGCCAGCAGTCCCGGGACAGTACATCAGCCCCAGCATTTT	CASSPGTVHQPQHF
16	TRBD1	many	TRBV11-3	TRBJ2-7	TGTGCCAGCAGCTTCTTACCGGGACAGGGGGACTACGAGCAGTACTTC	CASSFLPGQGDYEQYF
16	-	many	TRBV7-9	TRBJ1-5	TGTGCCAGCAGCTTAATCGAGGGGAACGGCAATCAGCCCCAGCATTTT	CASSLIEGNGNQPQHF
12	-	-	TRBV6-2/TRBV6-3	TRBJ2-3	TGTGCCAGCAGATGGACGGGTGATACGCAGTATTTT	CASRWTGDTQYF
15	-	many	TRBV5-1	TRBJ1-1	TGCGCCAGCTATGGCGGGGGGACGGCGAGCACTGAAGCTTTCTTT	CASYGGGTASTEAFF
14	TRBD1	many	TRBV12-3/TRBV12-4	TRBJ2-2	TGTGCCAGCATCCAGGACAGGGTCACCGGGGAGCTGTTTTTT	CASIQDRVTGELFF
15	-	many	TRBV3-1	TRBJ2-7	TGTGCCAGCAGCCAAGTTTTAGGGTTTTCCTACGAGCAGTACTTC	CASSQVLGFSYEQYF
16	TRBD1	few	TRBV9	TRBJ1-6	TGTGCCAGCAGCGTATCCCCCGGGACAGAAACTTCACCCCTCCACTTT	CASSVSPGTETSPLHF
17	TRBD1	many	TRBV3-1	TRBJ2-5	TGTGCCAGCAGCCAAGGCGAGGAGACAGGGGGCTGGGAGACCCAGTACTTC	CASSQGEETGGWETQYF
17	-	many	TRBV5-1	TRBJ2-3	TGCGCCAGCAGCCCGAGGGTTGACAGAGGAAGCACAGATACGCAGTATTTT	CASSPRVDRGSTDTQYF
15	TRBD1	-	TRBV5-1	TRBJ2-1	TGCGCCAGCAGCTCTGATGAGACAGGGGCCAATGAGCAGTTCTTC	CASSSDETGANEQFF
14	-	many	TRBV7-2	TRBJ2-5	TGTGCCAGCAGCCCCCGGGGAGAGTTAGAGACCCAGTACTTC	CASSPRGELETQYF
12	-	-	TRBV6-1	TRBJ1-1	TGTGCCAGCAGCCCCGTTTTTGAAGAAGCTTTCTTT	CASSPVFEEAFF
15	TRBD1	many	TRBV11-1	TRBJ2-7	TGTGCCAGCAGCTCGCTCCAGGGGGCGGCCTACGAGCAGTACTTC	CASSSLQGAAYEQYF
14	TRBD2	many	TRBV6-5	TRBJ2-5	TGTGCCAGCAGTCTTAGCGGGGGAGGAGAGACCCAGTACTTC	CASSLSGGGETQYF
16	TRBD1	many	TRBV6-1	TRBJ2-1	TGTGCCAGCAGTCGACGTCCGGGACAGGGTGTCAATGAGCAGTTCTTC	CASSRRPGQGVNEQFF
19	TRBD2	few	TRBV7-6	TRBJ2-1	TGTGCCAGCAGCTTATCACGTAGCGGGGGGCCTAACTTCTACAATGAGCAGTTCTTC	CASSLSRSGGPNFYNEQFF
18	-	-	TRBV19	TRBJ2-1	TGTGCCAGTAGTACCCCACCCTTGGTAGCGCCGAACTACAATGAGCAGTTCTTC	CASSTPPLVAPNYNEQFF
16	TRBD1	many	TRBV3-1	TRBJ1-4	TGTGCCAGCAGCCGAAAACTGGACAGGGGCGGGGAAAAACTGTTTTTT	CASSRKLDRGGEKLFF
14	-	few	TRBV15	TRBJ1-4	TGTGCCACCAGCAGAGATAAGTGGGGTGAAAAACTGTTTTTT	CATSRDKWGEKLFF
15	-	many	TRBV3-1	TRBJ1-1	TGTGCCAGCAGCGAACCGGGACCCGCGAACACTGAAGCTTTCTTT	CASSEPGPANTEAFF